The clone carrying this T cell receptor (beta chain) was seen a handful of times. As yet, its antigen is unknown. This entry is derived from a study of T cell responses to AZD1222 COVID-19 vaccine. Findings and limits, study-wide: Sampling captured repertoires only after the peak T cell response. With two AZD1222 doses given, Spike-specific TCR breadth and depth both rose. Dominant at 160-218 and 743-854, vaccine-associated CD4 TCRs also spanned spike.

The repertoire was sequenced with immunoSEQ multiplex PCR; TCRdb's copy has only in-frame clones and lacks some. The sample carries 95,000 to 150,000 clones, about 90% recorded once. This clonotype was sampled from an adult in good health. Sequenced here: peripheral blood, sampled on day 0 of AZD1222 vaccination.

CDR3 nucleotides: TGCGCCAGCAGTGACACCGGGTCGAACACTGAAGCTTTCTTT. This gives the protein CASSDTGSNTEAFF. The chain recombines TRBV10-2 with TRBJ1-1; D gene unclear. The CDR3 covers 14 residues. Looked up from germline, CDR1 is WSHSY and CDR2 is SAAADI. V dropped 3 bases and J dropped 1 base, with 9 bases sitting between them.